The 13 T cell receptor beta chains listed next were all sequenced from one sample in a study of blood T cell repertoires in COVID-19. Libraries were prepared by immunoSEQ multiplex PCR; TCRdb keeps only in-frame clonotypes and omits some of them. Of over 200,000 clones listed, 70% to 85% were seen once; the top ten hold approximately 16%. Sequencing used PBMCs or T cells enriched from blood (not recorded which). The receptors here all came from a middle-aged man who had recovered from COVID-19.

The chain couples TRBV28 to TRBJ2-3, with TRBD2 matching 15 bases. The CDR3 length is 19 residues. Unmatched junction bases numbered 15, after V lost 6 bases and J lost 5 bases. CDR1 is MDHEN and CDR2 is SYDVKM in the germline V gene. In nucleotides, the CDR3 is TGTGCCAGCAGGGGGGCGTTTCCGGGACTAGCGGGAGGTAAAGATACGCAGTATTTT. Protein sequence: CASRGAFPGLAGGKDTQYF.

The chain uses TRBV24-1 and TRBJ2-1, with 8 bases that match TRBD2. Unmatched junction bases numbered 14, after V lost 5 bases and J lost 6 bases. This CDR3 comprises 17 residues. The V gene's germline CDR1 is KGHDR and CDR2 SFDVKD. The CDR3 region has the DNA TGTGCCACCAGTGTTAGCCTAGCGGGTTCTAATGGCAATGAGCAGTTCTTC. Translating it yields CATSVSLAGSNGNEQFF.

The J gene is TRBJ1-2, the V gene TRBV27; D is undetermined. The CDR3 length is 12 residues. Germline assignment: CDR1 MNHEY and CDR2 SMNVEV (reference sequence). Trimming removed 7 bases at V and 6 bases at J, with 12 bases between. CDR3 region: CASKEGGNGYTF. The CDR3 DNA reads TGTGCCAGCAAGGAGGGAGGGAATGGCTACACCTTC.

The CDR3 DNA follows: TGTGCCAGCAGCTCGGAGGCAGCCTCTGGAAACACCATATATTTT. This gives the protein CASSSEAASGNTIYF. The J gene is TRBJ1-3, the V gene TRBV7-9; D remains ambiguous. The germline CDR1 and CDR2 sequences are SEHNR and FQNEAQ (reference sequence). The CDR3 is made up of 15 amino acids. V was clipped by 4 bases and J by 0 bases, with 10 bases between them.

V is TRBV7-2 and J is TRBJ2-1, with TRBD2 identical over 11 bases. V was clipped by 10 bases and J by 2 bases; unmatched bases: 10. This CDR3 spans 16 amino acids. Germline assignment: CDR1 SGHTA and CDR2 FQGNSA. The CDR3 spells CATTSGGPGTYNEQFF. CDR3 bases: TGTGCCACCACTAGCGGGGGCCCTGGGACCTACAATGAGCAGTTCTTC.

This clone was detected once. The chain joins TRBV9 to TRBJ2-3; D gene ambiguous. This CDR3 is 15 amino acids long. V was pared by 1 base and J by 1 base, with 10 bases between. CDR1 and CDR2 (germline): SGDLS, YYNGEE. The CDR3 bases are TGTGCCAGCAGCGTAAGTGGCGGTCGCACAGATACGCAGTATTTT. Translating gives CASSVSGGRTDTQYF.

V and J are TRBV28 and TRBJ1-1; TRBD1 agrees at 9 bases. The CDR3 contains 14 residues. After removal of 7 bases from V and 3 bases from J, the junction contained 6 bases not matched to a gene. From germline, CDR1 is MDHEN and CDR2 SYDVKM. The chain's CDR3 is CASTPGTGYTEAFF. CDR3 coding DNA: TGTGCCAGCACCCCCGGGACAGGGTACACTGAAGCTTTCTTT.

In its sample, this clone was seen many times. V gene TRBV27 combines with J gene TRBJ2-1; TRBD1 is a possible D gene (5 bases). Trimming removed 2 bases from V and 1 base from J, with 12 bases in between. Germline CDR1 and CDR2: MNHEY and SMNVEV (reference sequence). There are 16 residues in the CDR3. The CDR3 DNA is TGTGCCAGCAGTTTAGATCTGGCAGGGTCCTACAATGAGCAGTTCTTC. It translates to CASSLDLAGSYNEQFF.

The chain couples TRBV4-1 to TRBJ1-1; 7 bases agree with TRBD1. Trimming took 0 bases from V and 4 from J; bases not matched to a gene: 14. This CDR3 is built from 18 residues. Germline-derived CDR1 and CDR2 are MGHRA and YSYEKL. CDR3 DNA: TGCGCCAGCAGCCAAGATGTGGCCCGGACAGGAGCGAGCACTGAAGCTTTCTTT. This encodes CASSQDVARTGASTEAFF.

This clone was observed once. The CDR3 sequence: CASSLGQGSYGYTF. The CDR3 coding sequence is TGTGCCAGCAGCTTAGGACAGGGCAGCTATGGCTACACCTTC. The rearrangement links TRBV7-8 to TRBJ1-2, with 7 bases identical to TRBD1. Losses at the gene ends were 1 base for V and 4 bases for J; bases not matched to a gene: 3. The CDR3 totals 14 residues. Germline CDR1 SGHVS, CDR2 FQNEAQ.

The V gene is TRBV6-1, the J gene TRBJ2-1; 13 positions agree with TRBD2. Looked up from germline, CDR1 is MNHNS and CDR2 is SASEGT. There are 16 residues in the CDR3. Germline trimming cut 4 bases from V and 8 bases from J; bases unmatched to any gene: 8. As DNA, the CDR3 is TGTGCCAGCAGTGCCGGGACTAGCGGGGCCCTGTATGAGCAGTTCTTC. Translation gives CASSAGTSGALYEQFF.

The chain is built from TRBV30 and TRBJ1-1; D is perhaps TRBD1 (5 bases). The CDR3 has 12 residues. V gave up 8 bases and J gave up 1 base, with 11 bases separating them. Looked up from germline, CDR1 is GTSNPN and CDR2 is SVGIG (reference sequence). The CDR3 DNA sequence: TGTGCCCAATCCCAGGGGAACACTGAAGCTTTCTTT. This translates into CAQSQGNTEAFF. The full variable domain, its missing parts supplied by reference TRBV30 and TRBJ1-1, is SQTIHQWPATLVQPVGSPLSLECTVEGTSNPNLYWYRQAAGRGLQLLFYSVGIGQISSEVPQNLSASRPQDRQFILSSKKLLLSDSGFYLCAQSQGNTEAFFGQGTRLTVV.

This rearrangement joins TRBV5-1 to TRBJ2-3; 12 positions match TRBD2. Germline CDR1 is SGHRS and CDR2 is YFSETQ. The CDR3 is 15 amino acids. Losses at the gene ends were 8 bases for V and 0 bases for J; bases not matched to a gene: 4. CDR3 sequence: CASQLAGGSTDTQYF. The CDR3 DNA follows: TGCGCCAGTCAACTAGCGGGGGGTAGCACAGATACGCAGTATTTT.